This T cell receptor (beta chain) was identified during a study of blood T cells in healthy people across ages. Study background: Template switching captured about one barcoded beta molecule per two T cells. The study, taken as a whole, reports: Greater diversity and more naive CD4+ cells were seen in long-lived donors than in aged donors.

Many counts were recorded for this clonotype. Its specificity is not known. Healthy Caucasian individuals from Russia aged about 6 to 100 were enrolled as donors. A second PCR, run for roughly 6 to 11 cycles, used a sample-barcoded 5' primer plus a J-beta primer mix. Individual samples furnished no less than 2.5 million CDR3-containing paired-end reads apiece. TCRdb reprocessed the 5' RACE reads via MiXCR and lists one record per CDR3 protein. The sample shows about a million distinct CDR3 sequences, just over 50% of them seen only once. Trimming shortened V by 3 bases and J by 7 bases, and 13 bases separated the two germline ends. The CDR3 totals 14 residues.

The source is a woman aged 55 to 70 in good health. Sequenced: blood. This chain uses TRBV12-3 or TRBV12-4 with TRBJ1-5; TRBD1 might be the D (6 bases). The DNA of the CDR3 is TGTGCCAGCAGTTTCACAGGGAATTCCCAGCCCCAGCATTTT. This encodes CASSFTGNSQPQHF.